This entry lists 18 T cell receptor beta chains sequenced from one sample in a study of Ad26.COV2.S vaccination and SARS-CoV-2 variants. Sequencing used immunoSEQ multiplex PCR; TCRdb keeps in-frame clones, though not all of them. The sample has about 350,000 clones, roughly 94% seen once. The sequencing used peripheral blood, collected after recovery from COVID-19. These receptor sequences come from a human donor who had recovered from COVID-19.

This chain uses TRBV3-1 (or the pseudogene TRBV3-2) with TRBJ2-5; unclear D gene. The CDR3 is 13 residues long. Trimming stripped 1 base from V and 5 bases from J, with 8 bases between. Per germline, CDR1 LGHDT and CDR2 YNNKEL (reference sequence). CDR3 amino acids: CASSQGYQETQYF. CDR3 nucleotides: TGTGCCAGCAGCCAAGGATATCAGGAGACCCAGTACTTC.

This chain links TRBV6-4 with TRBJ1-2; the D is unclear. The V and J ends lost 3 bases and 4 bases respectively, with 12 bases between them. Per germline, CDR1 MRHNA and CDR2 SNTAGT. This CDR3 comprises 14 residues. In nucleotides, the CDR3 is TGTGCCAGCAGTGAGATGTTCACGGGCTATGGCTACACCTTC. Residues: CASSEMFTGYGYTF.

This chain links TRBV5-1 with TRBJ2-1; maybe TRBD1 (6 bases). The CDR3 has 18 amino acids. Germline V gives CDR1 SGHRS, CDR2 YFSETQ. V was pared by 3 bases and J by 3 bases, with 22 bases between. In DNA, the CDR3 is TGCGCCAGCAGCTCCGATACTGGTTGGCAGGGGCTCTACAATGAGCAGTTCTTC. Translation gives CASSSDTGWQGLYNEQFF.

This rearrangement joins TRBV7-9 to TRBJ2-5, with D perhaps being TRBD1 or TRBD2 (5 bases each). V gave up 3 bases and J gave up 1 base, with 12 bases separating them. The CDR3 totals 15 residues. Germline V CDR1 and CDR2: SEHNR, FQNEAQ (reference sequence). The CDR3 sequence: CASSFLGVPQETQYF. CDR3 nucleotides: TGTGCCAGCAGCTTCTTGGGGGTTCCCCAAGAGACCCAGTACTTC.

V and J are TRBV7-8 and TRBJ2-1, with a weak D call TRBD1 (6 bases). CDR3 length equals 13 residues. Trimming took off 6 bases at V and 3 bases at J, with 9 bases between the two ends. Germline V gene sequence: CDR1 SGHVS, CDR2 FQNEAQ. CDR3: CASRAGVYNEQFF. In DNA, the CDR3 is TGTGCCAGCAGGGCAGGGGTCTACAATGAGCAGTTCTTC.

The chain carries TRBV7-2 and TRBJ2-5, with D perhaps matching TRBD2 (6 bases). Trimming took off 5 bases at V and 7 bases at J, with 20 bases between the two ends. Germline lookup yields CDR1 SGHTA and CDR2 FQGNSA. The CDR3 consists of 15 residues. The CDR3 region is CASSRGLGQVGTQYF. The DNA for the CDR3 is TGTGCCAGCAGCCGGGGACTGGGGCAAGTGGGGACCCAGTACTTC. Variable domain in full (rest from reference TRBV7-2 and TRBJ2-5): GAGVSQSPSNKVTEKGKDVELRCDPISGHTALYWYRQSLGQGLEFLIYFQGNSAPDKSGLPSDRFSAERTGGSVSTLTIQRTQQEDSAVYLCASSRGLGQVGTQYFGPGTRLLVL.

The chain couples TRBV5-1 to TRBJ2-2; a possible D gene is TRBD1 (6 bases). The CDR3 length is 14 residues. The V and J ends lost 6 bases and 4 bases respectively, with 13 bases between them. Germline assignment: CDR1 SGHRS and CDR2 YFSETQ. The CDR3 DNA is TGCGCCAGCAAGGGGACATCGGGCACCGGGGAGCTGTTTTTT. Translating it yields CASKGTSGTGELFF.

J is TRBJ2-1 and V is TRBV9; TRBD1 aligns across 9 bases. In germline, CDR1 is SGDLS, CDR2 YYNGEE. The CDR3 runs 15 residues. The J segment lost 7 bases and the V segment lost 5 bases, leaving 10 bases of the junction unmatched. CDR3 region: CASSEYRGQANEQFF. Written as DNA, the CDR3 is TGTGCCAGCAGTGAATACAGGGGGCAGGCGAATGAGCAGTTCTTC.

The chain links TRBV6-5 to TRBJ2-1; the D is unclear. Trimming took 2 bases from V and 7 from J, leaving 12 bases between them. Germline loops: CDR1 MNHEY, CDR2 SVGAGI. This CDR3 region has 14 residues. The CDR3: CASSYGIEKNEQFF. CDR3 nucleotides: TGTGCCAGCAGTTACGGGATCGAGAAAAATGAGCAGTTCTTC.

This clone was recorded only once. This chain links TRBV7-2 with TRBJ2-7, with D uncertain. Germline V gene data show CDR1 as SGHTA and CDR2 as FQGNSA. V lost 1 base, J lost 3 bases, and 13 bases lay in between. The CDR3 has 15 amino acids. The CDR3 spells CASSLVAGINYEQYF. The CDR3 nucleotides are TGTGCCAGCAGCTTAGTGGCAGGCATAAACTACGAGCAGTACTTC.

The chain combines TRBV6-1 with TRBJ1-6; 8 bases are a match to TRBD1. The CDR3 consists of 14 residues. The germline V gene has CDR1 MNHNS and CDR2 SASEGT. V lost 2 bases, J lost 8 bases, and 2 bases stayed unmatched. CDR3 in DNA: TGTGCCAGCAGTGAATCGGACAGGGATTCACCCCTCCACTTT. Translated: CASSESDRDSPLHF.

This chain uses TRBV9 with TRBJ2-5; TRBD2 aligns across 11 bases. Germline values: CDR1 SGDLS, CDR2 YYNGEE. V shed 0 bases and J 3 bases; nucleotides not matched to a gene: 4. The CDR3 spans 16 residues. The CDR3 spells CASSVGLTSGEETQYF. In DNA, the CDR3 is TGTGCCAGCAGCGTAGGTTTGACTAGCGGGGAAGAGACCCAGTACTTC.

The chain carries TRBV7-9 and TRBJ1-2; TRBD1 matches at 12 bases. Germline V gives CDR1 SEHNR, CDR2 FQNEAQ (reference sequence). Germline trimming cut 4 bases from V and 10 bases from J; bases unmatched to any gene: 10. The CDR3 spans 15 residues. The CDR3 here is CASSSRLPGQGAYTF. DNA of the CDR3: TGTGCCAGCAGCTCACGCTTGCCGGGACAGGGGGCCTACACCTTC.

The chain uses TRBV7-2 and TRBJ2-5; 8 positions agree with TRBD2. The CDR3 has 19 amino acids. Unmatched junction bases numbered 18, after V lost 1 base and J lost 5 bases. CDR1 and CDR2 from the germline V gene are SGHTA and FQGNSA. CDR3 bases: TGTGCCAGCAGCTTAGAGTACCGGACTAGCAGCTATCTACGGGAGACCCAGTACTTC. The encoded protein is CASSLEYRTSSYLRETQYF.

The chain has TRBV6-5 and TRBJ2-7; D is unresolved. V gave up 0 bases and J gave up 2 bases, with 8 bases separating them. Germline-derived CDR1 and CDR2 are MNHEY and SVGAGI. This CDR3 has 14 amino acids. The CDR3 here is CASSYSDPTYEQYF. The DNA for the CDR3 is TGTGCCAGCAGTTACTCGGACCCGACCTACGAGCAGTACTTC.

The chain recombines TRBV2 with TRBJ1-1; D remains unclear. Germline assignment: CDR1 SNHLY and CDR2 FYNNEI. CDR3 size: 13 residues. V shed 4 bases and J shed 2 bases, with 8 bases lying between them. CDR3 DNA sequence: TGTGCCAGCAGTGCGACATTAAACACTGAAGCTTTCTTT. Residues: CASSATLNTEAFF.

This clone was seen just once. This chain links TRBV5-4 with TRBJ2-3; perhaps TRBD1 as D (6 bases). Germline CDR1 is SGHNT and CDR2 is YYREEE (reference sequence). CDR3 size: 15 residues. Between the trimmed V and J ends, which lost 4 bases and 2 bases, there was a span of 14 bases. The CDR3: CASSVRGSATDTQYF. The CDR3 region has the DNA TGTGCCAGCAGCGTGAGGGGGTCCGCCACAGATACGCAGTATTTT. Based on the CDR3 plus reference TRBV5-4 and TRBJ2-3, the full variable domain is ETGVTQSPTHLIKTRGQQVTLRCSSQSGHNTVSWYQQALGQGPQFIFQYYREEENGRGNFPPRFSGLQFPNYSSELNVNALELDDSALYLCASSVRGSATDTQYFGPGTRLTVL.

The J gene is TRBJ2-7, the V gene TRBV6-5, with 10 bases fitting TRBD1. The CDR3 runs to 13 residues. V shed 4 bases, J shed 6 bases, and the junction held 3 bases outside the gene matches. Germline V gene sequence: CDR1 MNHEY, CDR2 SVGAGI. CDR3 protein: CASSSTGGSEQYF. CDR3 coding DNA: TGTGCCAGCAGTTCGACAGGGGGCAGCGAGCAGTACTTC.